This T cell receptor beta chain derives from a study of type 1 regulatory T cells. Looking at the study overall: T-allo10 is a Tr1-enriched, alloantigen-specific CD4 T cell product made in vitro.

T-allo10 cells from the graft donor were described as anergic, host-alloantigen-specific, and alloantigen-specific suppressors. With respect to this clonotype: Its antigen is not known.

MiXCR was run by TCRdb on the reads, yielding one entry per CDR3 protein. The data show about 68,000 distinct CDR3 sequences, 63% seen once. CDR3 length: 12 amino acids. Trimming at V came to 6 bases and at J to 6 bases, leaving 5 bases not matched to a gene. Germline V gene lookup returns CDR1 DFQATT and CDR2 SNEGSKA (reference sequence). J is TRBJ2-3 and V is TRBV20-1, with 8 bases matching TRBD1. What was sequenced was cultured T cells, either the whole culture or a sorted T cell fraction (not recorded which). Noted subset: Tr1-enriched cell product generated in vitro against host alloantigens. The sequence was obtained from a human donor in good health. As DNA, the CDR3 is TGCAGTGCGATGGACAGGGTTGATACGCAGTATTTT. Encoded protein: CSAMDRVDTQYF.